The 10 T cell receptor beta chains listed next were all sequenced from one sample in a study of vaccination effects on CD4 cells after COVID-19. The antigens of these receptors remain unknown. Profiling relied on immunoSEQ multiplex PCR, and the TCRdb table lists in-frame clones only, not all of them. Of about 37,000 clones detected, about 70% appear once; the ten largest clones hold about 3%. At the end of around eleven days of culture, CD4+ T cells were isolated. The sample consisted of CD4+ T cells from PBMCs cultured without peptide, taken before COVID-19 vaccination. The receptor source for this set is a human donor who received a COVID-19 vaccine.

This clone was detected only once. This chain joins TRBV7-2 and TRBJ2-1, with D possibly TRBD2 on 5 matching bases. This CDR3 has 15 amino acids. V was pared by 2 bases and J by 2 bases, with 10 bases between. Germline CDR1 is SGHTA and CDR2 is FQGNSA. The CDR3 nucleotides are TGTGCCAGCAGCTTAACCAGCGGTGCCTACAATGAGCAGTTCTTC. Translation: CASSLTSGAYNEQFF. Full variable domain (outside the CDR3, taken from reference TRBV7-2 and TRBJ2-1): GAGVSQSPSNKVTEKGKDVELRCDPISGHTALYWYRQSLGQGLEFLIYFQGNSAPDKSGLPSDRFSAERTGGSVSTLTIQRTQQEDSAVYLCASSLTSGAYNEQFFGPGTRLTVL.

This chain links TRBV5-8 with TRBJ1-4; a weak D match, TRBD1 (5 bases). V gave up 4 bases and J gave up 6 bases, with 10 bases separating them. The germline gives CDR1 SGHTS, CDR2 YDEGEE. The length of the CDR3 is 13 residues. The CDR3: CASSPRGDEKLFF. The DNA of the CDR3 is TGTGCCAGCAGCCCCAGAGGGGATGAAAAACTGTTTTTT.

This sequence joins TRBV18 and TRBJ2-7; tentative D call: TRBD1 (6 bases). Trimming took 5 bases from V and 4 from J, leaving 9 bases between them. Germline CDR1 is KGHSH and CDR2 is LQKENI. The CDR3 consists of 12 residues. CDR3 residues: CASSDTGYEQYF. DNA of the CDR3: TGTGCCAGCTCAGACACAGGGTACGAGCAGTACTTC.

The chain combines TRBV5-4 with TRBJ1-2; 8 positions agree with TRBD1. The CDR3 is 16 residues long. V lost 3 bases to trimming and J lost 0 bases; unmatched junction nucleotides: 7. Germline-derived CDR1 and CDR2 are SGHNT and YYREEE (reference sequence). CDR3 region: CASSSPQGVPNYGYTF. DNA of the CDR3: TGTGCCAGCAGCTCGCCACAGGGGGTACCTAACTATGGCTACACCTTC.

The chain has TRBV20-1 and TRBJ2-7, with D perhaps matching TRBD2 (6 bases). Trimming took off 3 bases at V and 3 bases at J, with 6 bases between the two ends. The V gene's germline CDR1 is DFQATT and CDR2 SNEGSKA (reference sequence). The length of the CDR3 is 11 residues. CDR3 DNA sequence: TGCAGTGCTAGGGGGGGCTACGAGCAGTACTTC. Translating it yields CSARGGYEQYF.

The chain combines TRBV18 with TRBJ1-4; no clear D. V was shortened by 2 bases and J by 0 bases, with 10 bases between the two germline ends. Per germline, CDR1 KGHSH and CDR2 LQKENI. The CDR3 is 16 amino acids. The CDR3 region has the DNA TGTGCCAGCTCACCAATTCCCAACCCAACTAATGAAAAACTGTTTTTT. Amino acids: CASSPIPNPTNEKLFF.

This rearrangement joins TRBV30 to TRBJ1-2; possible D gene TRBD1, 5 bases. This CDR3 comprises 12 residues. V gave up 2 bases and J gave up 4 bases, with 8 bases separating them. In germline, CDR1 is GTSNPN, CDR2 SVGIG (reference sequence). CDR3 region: CAWSMTVYGYTF. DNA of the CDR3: TGTGCCTGGAGTATGACAGTCTATGGCTACACCTTC.

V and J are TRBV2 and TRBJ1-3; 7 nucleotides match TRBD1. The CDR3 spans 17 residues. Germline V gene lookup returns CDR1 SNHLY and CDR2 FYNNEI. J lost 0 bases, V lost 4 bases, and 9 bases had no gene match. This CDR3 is CASSVTGVDISGNTIYF. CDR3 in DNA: TGTGCCAGCAGTGTTACAGGGGTCGACATCTCTGGAAACACCATATATTTT.

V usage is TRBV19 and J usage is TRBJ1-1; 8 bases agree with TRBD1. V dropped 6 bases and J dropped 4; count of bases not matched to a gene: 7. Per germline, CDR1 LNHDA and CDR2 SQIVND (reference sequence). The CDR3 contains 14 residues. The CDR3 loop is CASRPTTGGTEAFF. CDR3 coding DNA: TGTGCCAGTAGACCTACTACAGGGGGCACTGAAGCTTTCTTT.

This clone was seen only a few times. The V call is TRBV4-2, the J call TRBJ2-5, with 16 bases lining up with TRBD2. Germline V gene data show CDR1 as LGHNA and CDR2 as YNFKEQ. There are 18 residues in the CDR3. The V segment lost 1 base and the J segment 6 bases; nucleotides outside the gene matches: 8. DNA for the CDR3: TGTGCCAGCAGCCAAGTTCCTGGGACTAGCGGGGGGGTAAAGACCCAGTACTTC. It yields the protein CASSQVPGTSGGVKTQYF.